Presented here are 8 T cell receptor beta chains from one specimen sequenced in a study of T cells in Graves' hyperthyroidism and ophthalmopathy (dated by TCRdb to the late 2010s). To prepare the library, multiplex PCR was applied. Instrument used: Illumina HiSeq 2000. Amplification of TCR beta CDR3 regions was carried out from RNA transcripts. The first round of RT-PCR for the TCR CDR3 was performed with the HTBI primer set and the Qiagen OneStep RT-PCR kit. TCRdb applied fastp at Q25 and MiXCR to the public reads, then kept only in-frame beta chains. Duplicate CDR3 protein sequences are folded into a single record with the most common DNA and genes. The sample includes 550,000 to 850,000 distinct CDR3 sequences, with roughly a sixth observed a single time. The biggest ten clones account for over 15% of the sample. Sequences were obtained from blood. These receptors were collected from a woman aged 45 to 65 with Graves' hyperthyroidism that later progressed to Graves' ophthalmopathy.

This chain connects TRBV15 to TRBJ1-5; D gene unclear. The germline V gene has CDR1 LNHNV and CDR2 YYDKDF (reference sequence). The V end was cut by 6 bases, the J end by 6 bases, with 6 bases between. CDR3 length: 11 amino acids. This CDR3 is CATRAIQPQHF. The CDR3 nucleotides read TGTGCCACCAGGGCTATTCAGCCCCAGCATTTT.

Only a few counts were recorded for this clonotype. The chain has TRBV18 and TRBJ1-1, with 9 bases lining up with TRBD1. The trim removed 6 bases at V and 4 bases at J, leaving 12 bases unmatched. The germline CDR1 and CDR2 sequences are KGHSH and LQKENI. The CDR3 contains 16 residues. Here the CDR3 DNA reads TGTGCCAGCTCGCGGGGCATACAGGGGGCCGGCACTGAAGCTTTCTTT. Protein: CASSRGIQGAGTEAFF.

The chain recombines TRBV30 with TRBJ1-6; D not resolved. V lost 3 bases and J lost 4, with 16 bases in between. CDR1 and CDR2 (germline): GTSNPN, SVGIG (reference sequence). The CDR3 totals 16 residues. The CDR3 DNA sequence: TGTGCCTGGAGGGGGAAGTCGGATCCGTATAATTCACCCCTCCACTTT. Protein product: CAWRGKSDPYNSPLHF.

The CDR3 DNA sequence: TGTGCCAGCAGCCGGGACCCTTACAATGAGCAGTTCTTC. Translated: CASSRDPYNEQFF. V and J are TRBV11-3 and TRBJ2-1, with D perhaps matching TRBD1 or TRBD2 (5 bases each). V lost 5 bases to trimming and J lost 4 bases, with 9 bases between them. CDR3 length equals 13 residues. Germline CDR1 reads SGHNT; CDR2 reads YENEEA.

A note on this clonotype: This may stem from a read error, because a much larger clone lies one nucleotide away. CDR3 DNA: TGCAGTGCTAGGTCAGGGGGGAATCAGCCCCAGCATTTT. It codes for CSARSGGNQPQHF. This sequence joins TRBV20-1 and TRBJ1-5, with 7 bases identical to TRBD1. The CDR3 length is 13 residues. Germline CDR1 is DFQATT and CDR2 is SNEGSKA (reference sequence). The ends lost 3 bases at V and 4 bases at J; junction bases unmatched: 3.

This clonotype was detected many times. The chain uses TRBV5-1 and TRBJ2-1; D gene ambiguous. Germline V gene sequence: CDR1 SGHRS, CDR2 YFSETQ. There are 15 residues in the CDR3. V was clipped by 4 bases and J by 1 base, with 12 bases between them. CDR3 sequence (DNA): TGCGCCAGCAGCCACGACATAGGGTCCTACAATGAGCAGTTCTTC. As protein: CASSHDIGSYNEQFF.

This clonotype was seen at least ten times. CDR3 protein: CASSTSSYEQYF. The DNA of the CDR3 is TGCGCCAGCAGCACGAGCTCCTACGAGCAGTACTTC. The rearrangement joins TRBV5-1 to TRBJ2-7; D unclear. The CDR3 sequence is 12 residues long. The V end was cut by 4 bases, the J end by 0 bases, with 5 bases between. Per the germline V gene, CDR1 is SGHRS and CDR2 is YFSETQ.

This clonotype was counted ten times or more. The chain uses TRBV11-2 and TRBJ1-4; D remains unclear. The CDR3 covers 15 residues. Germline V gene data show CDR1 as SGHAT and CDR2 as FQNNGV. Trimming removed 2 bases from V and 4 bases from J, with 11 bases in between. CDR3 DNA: TGTGCCAGCAGCTTACTCCAGGCGGATAATGAAAAACTGTTTTTT. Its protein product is CASSLLQADNEKLFF.